This TCR beta chain comes out of a study of T-cell reconstitution after alpha-beta-depleted transplantation in children. This clonotype has a count of ten or more. This CDR3 has 15 residues. V lost 0 bases and J lost 2, with 11 bases in between. The germline CDR1 and CDR2 sequences are LGHDT and YNNKEL (reference sequence). Unique molecular identifiers were built into the TCRbeta library. TCRdb re-called the PCR reads through MiXCR, storing one row per CDR3 protein. The sample records around 680,000 distinct CDR3 sequences, approximately 17% being singletons. The input for sequencing was PBMCs from the stem cell graft donor, taken from the stem cell graft. The sequence was obtained from a human donor who donated a stem cell graft to a child with acute myeloid leukemia. The rearrangement links TRBV3-1 to TRBJ2-7, with D perhaps TRBD1 (5 bases). The CDR3 sequence is CASSQDKGFTYEQYV. The CDR3 DNA follows: TGTGCCAGCAGCCAAGACAAGGGGTTTACCTACGAGCAGTACGTC.